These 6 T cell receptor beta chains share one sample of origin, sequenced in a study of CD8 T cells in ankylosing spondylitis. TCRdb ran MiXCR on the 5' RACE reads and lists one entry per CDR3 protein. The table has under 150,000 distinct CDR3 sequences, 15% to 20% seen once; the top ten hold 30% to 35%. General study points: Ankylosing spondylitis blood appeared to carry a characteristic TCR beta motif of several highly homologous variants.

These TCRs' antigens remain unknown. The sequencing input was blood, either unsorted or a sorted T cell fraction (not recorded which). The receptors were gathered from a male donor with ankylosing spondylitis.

The CDR3 loop reads CAISDSGQDVPNEQFF. The CDR3 DNA reads as TGTGCCATCAGTGACTCCGGACAGGACGTCCCGAATGAGCAGTTCTTC. The chain carries TRBV10-3 and TRBJ2-1; 7 bases line up with TRBD1. The CDR3 spans 16 residues. The V segment lost 3 bases and the J segment 7 bases; nucleotides outside the gene matches: 12. Germline values: CDR1 ENHRY, CDR2 SYGVKD.

CDR3 nucleotide sequence: TGTGCCAGCATAGGGAAGGGTTGGAATGAGCAGTTCTTC. It translates to CASIGKGWNEQFF. This chain links TRBV2 with TRBJ2-1; D is unclear. The ends were cut back, 7 bases at V and 7 bases at J, with 14 bases in the middle. The CDR3 spans 13 residues. Germline assignment: CDR1 SNHLY and CDR2 FYNNEI.

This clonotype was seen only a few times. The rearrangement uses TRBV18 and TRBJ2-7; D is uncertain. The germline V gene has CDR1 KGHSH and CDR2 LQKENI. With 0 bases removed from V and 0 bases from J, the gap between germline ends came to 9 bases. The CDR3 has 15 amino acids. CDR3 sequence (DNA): TGTGCCAGCTCACCACCAGGACGACCCTCCTACGAGCAGTACTTC. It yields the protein CASSPPGRPSYEQYF.

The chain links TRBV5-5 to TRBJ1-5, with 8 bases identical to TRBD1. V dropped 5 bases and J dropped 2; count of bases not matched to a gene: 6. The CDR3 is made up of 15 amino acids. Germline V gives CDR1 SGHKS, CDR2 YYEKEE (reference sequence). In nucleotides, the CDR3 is TGTGCCAGCAGATTCGGACAGGGCCGCAATCAGCCCCAGCATTTT. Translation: CASRFGQGRNQPQHF.

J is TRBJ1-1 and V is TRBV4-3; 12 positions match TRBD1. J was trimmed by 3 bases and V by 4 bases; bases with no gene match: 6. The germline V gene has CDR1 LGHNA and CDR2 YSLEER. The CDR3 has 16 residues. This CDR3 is CASSPLGTGGYTEAFF. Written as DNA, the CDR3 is TGCGCCAGCAGCCCGCTCGGGACAGGGGGCTACACTGAAGCTTTCTTT.

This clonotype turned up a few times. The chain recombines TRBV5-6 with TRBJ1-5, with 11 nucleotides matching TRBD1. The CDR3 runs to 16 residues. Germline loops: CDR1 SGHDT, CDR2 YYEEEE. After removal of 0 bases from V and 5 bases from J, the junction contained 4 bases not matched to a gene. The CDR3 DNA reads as TGTGCCAGCAGCTTGGCGGACAGGGGGCTTCATCAGCCCCAGCATTTT. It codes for CASSLADRGLHQPQHF. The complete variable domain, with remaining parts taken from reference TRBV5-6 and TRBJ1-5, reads DAGVTQSPTHLIKTRGQQVTLRCSPKSGHDTVSWYQQALGQGPQFIFQYYEEEERQRGNFPDRFSGHQFPNYSSELNVNALLLGDSALYLCASSLADRGLHQPQHFGDGTRLSIL.